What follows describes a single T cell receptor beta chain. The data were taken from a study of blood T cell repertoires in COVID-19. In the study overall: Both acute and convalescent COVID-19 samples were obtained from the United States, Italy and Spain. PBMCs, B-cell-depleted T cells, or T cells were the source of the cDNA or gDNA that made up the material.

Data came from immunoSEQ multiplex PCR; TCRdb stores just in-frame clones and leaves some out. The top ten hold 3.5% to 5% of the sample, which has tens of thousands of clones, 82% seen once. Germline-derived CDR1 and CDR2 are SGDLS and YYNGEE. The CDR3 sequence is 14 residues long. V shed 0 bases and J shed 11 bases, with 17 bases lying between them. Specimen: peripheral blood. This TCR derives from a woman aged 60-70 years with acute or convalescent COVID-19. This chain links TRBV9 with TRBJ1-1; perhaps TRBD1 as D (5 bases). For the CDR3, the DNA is TGTGCCAGCAGCGTAGAGAGCCGGAATGGGGCGGCTTTCTTT. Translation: CASSVESRNGAAFF. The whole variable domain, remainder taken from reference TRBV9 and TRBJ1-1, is DSGVTQTPKHLITATGQRVTLRCSPRSGDLSVYWYQQSLDQGLQFLIQYYNGEERAKGNILERFSAQQFPDLHSELNLSSLELGDSALYFCASSVESRNGAAFFGQGTRLTVV.